This record looks at one TCR beta chain sequence and its context. The library was designed around alpha chains, so this beta chain is a stray read whose abundance carries little weight. TCRdb itself ran the RT-PCR reads through MiXCR, one entry per CDR3 protein. The sample lists approximately 6,500 distinct CDR3 sequences; about nine tenths were seen once. Germline CDR1 reads SGHRS; CDR2 reads YFSETQ. There are 16 residues in the CDR3. After removal of 0 bases from V and 4 bases from J, the junction contained 4 bases not matched to a gene. Sequencing input: memory CD4+ T cells from blood. The rearrangement joins TRBV5-1 to TRBJ2-1, with 10 bases lining up with TRBD2. The receptor comes from a female donor in good health, serving as a healthy control. CDR3 residues: CASSLDRTSGYNEQFF. The CDR3 nucleotides are TGCGCCAGCAGCTTGGATCGGACTAGCGGATACAATGAGCAGTTCTTC.